Shown below are 9 T cell receptor beta chains from a single sample sequenced in a study of blood T cell repertoires in COVID-19. Assay: immunoSEQ multiplex PCR; the TCRdb copy retains only in-frame clones and omits some. This table has hundreds of thousands of clones, 83% appearing once. The sequenced sample was peripheral blood. These receptors all stem from a woman aged 30 to 39 with COVID-19, enrolled during active disease.

This clone was observed a handful of times. The chain couples TRBV18 to TRBJ1-6; unclear D gene. V was shortened by 3 bases and J by 6 bases, with 6 bases between the two germline ends. The germline CDR1 and CDR2 sequences are KGHSH and LQKENI. There are 13 residues in the CDR3. The CDR3 DNA follows: TGTGCCAGCTCACCCGGGGTTAATTCACCCCTCCACTTT. It translates to CASSPGVNSPLHF.

The chain employs TRBV5-8 and TRBJ1-2; TRBD1 agrees at 10 bases. V shed 0 bases and J 4 bases; nucleotides not matched to a gene: 0. The CDR3 consists of 14 residues. Per germline, CDR1 SGHTS and CDR2 YDEGEE. The CDR3 DNA sequence: TGTGCCAGCAGCTTGGGACAGGGGGCCTATGGCTACACCTTC. Protein product: CASSLGQGAYGYTF.

V is TRBV5-1 and J is TRBJ1-1; 8 bases are shared with TRBD1. The V gene's germline CDR1 is SGHRS and CDR2 YFSETQ. Trimming took 4 bases from V and 4 from J; bases not matched to a gene: 6. The CDR3 covers 14 residues. CDR3 sequence (DNA): TGCGCCAGCAGCCCAAAAACAGGGGGCACTGAAGCTTTCTTT. This gives the protein CASSPKTGGTEAFF.

This sequence joins TRBV15 and TRBJ1-5; possibly TRBD1 for D (5 bases). This CDR3 spans 16 amino acids. V lost 0 bases and J 1 base, leaving 10 bases between the germline ends. Germline CDR1 and CDR2: LNHNV and YYDKDF (reference sequence). The CDR3 sequence: CATSREGAASNQPQHF. In DNA form, the CDR3 reads TGTGCCACCAGCAGAGAAGGGGCAGCGAGCAATCAGCCCCAGCATTTT.

The V gene is TRBV12-3 or TRBV12-4, the J gene TRBJ2-7; 7 bases are a match to TRBD1. The CDR3 totals 13 residues. J was trimmed by 6 bases and V by 5 bases; bases with no gene match: 7. CDR3: CASSMTGSGEQYF. CDR3 DNA: TGTGCCAGCAGTATGACAGGGAGCGGCGAGCAGTACTTC.

Only one count was recorded for this clone. This rearrangement joins TRBV29-1 to TRBJ2-1, with 9 bases that match TRBD2. The junction had 12 bases not matched to a gene; V was cut back by 6 bases and J by 6 bases. This CDR3 is built from 15 residues. Germline values: CDR1 SQVTM, CDR2 ANQGSEA. DNA of the CDR3: TGCAGCGTCGCGAAGTCGGCGGGAGGGCCCAATGAGCAGTTCTTC. It is translated as CSVAKSAGGPNEQFF.

The rearrangement links TRBV5-1 to TRBJ1-1, with 9 bases that match TRBD1. The germline V gene has CDR1 SGHRS and CDR2 YFSETQ. The CDR3 totals 15 residues. Trimming took 9 bases from V and 1 from J; bases not matched to a gene: 10. CDR3 sequence: CATRDRVDQNTEAFF. DNA of the CDR3: TGCGCCACTCGGGACAGGGTGGATCAGAACACTGAAGCTTTCTTT.

This clone was observed a handful of times. The rearrangement links TRBV6-2 or TRBV6-3 to TRBJ1-1, with D perhaps TRBD1 (5 bases). Germline-derived CDR1 and CDR2 are MNHEY and SVGEGT. V was cut by 5 bases and J by 5 bases, with 15 bases left in between. The CDR3 has 14 residues. The DNA of the CDR3 is TGTGCCAGCAGTCTGGGGGGGATTCGGACTGAAGCTTTCTTT. It codes for CASSLGGIRTEAFF.

The table lists this clone with a count of one. The rearrangement uses TRBV5-6 and TRBJ2-7, with TRBD1 as a possible D gene (6 bases). Germline loops: CDR1 SGHDT, CDR2 YYEEEE. The CDR3 extends over 14 amino acids. V dropped 5 bases and J dropped 4 bases, with 16 bases sitting between them. Here the CDR3 reads CASRPRDKPYEQYF. The DNA of the CDR3 is TGTGCCAGCAGACCCCGGGACAAACCTTACGAGCAGTACTTC.